Sequencing of this TCR beta chain was carried out in a study of blood T cell repertoires in COVID-19. Study details: T cells, B-cell-depleted T cells, or PBMCs supplied cDNA or gDNA.

CDR3 length: 18 residues. The V gene end was trimmed by 3 bases and the J gene end by 5 bases; junction bases not matched to a gene: 10. Germline V lookup: CDR1 SGHNT, CDR2 YYREEE (reference sequence). Clones were read by immunoSEQ multiplex PCR, and TCRdb kept only the in-frame ones, dropping some. Of about 130,000 clones listed, around nine tenths are singletons. Participants spanned ages about 18 to 100 years and resided in 20 to 30 US areas. Recovered participants had two consecutive negative NP/OP PCR tests, healthcare professional clearance, or symptom resolution. The sequenced sample was PBMCs or T cells enriched from blood (not recorded which). V and J are TRBV5-4 and TRBJ2-3; 15 nucleotides line up with TRBD2. This TCR came from a woman aged 50 to 65 who had recovered from COVID-19. Here the CDR3 reads CASSSKGTSGGSKDTQYF. Written as DNA, the CDR3 is TGTGCCAGCAGCTCAAAAGGGACTAGCGGGGGGTCAAAAGATACGCAGTATTTT.